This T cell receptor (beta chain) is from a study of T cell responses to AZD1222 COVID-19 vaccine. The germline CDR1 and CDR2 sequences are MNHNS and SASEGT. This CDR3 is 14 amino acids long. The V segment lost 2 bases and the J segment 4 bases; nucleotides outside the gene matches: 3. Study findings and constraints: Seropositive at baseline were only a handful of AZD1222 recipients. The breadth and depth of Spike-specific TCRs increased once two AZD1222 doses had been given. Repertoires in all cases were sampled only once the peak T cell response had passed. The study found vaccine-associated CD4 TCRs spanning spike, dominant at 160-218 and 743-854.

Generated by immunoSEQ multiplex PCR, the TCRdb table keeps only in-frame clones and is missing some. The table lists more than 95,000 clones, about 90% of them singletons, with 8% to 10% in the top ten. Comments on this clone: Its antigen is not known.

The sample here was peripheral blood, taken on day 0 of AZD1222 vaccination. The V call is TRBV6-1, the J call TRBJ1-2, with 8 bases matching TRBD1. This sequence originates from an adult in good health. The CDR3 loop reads CASSEPGQAYGYTF. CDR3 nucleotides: TGTGCCAGCAGTGAACCGGGACAGGCCTATGGCTACACCTTC.